The 26 T cell receptor beta chains below come from one sample, sequenced in a study of lymphopenia after photon versus proton radiotherapy. Sequencing used immunoSEQ multiplex PCR; TCRdb keeps in-frame clones, though not all of them. Of some 30,000 clones listed, roughly 87% are singletons. The specimen was peripheral blood, collected from a patient treated with proton-based radiotherapy. The receptors here all came from a woman in her 70s with pancreatic cancer. Some clones in this sample may be carry-over from other donors' samples.

The V and J genes are TRBV2 and TRBJ2-1; 8 positions match TRBD2. The germline CDR1 and CDR2 sequences are SNHLY and FYNNEI. V was pared by 1 base and J by 8 bases, with 4 bases of the junction left unmatched. The CDR3 extends over 14 amino acids. CDR3 nucleotides: TGTGCCAGCAGTGAAGGGGGACTAGTTGATGAGCAGTTCTTC. Its translation: CASSEGGLVDEQFF.

CDR3 amino acids: CASSARLAGDYNEQFF. CDR3 nucleotides: TGTGCCAGCAGCGCCCGACTAGCGGGGGATTACAATGAGCAGTTCTTC. The chain employs TRBV7-6 and TRBJ2-1; 12 bases line up with TRBD2. Unmatched junction bases numbered 6, after V lost 5 bases and J lost 4 bases. Looked up from germline, CDR1 is SGHVS and CDR2 is FNYEAQ. The CDR3 is 16 residues long.

The rearrangement uses TRBV19 and TRBJ2-3; TRBD1 agrees at 9 bases. V shed 6 bases and J 3 bases; nucleotides not matched to a gene: 4. The CDR3 spans 14 residues. The germline gives CDR1 LNHDA, CDR2 SQIVND (reference sequence). The CDR3 here is CASSRDRETDTQYF. CDR3 in DNA: TGTGCCAGTAGCCGGGACAGGGAGACAGATACGCAGTATTTT.

V is TRBV7-6 and J is TRBJ2-3; D gene ambiguous. Trimming removed 3 bases at V and 4 bases at J, with 11 bases between. Per the germline V gene, CDR1 is SGHVS and CDR2 is FNYEAQ. The CDR3 covers 14 residues. The CDR3 bases are TGTGCCAGCAGCTTCACTAACCCCCCAGATACGCAGTATTTT. This gives the protein CASSFTNPPDTQYF.

This chain links TRBV11-3 with TRBJ2-5; D unclear. This CDR3 spans 13 amino acids. Germline V lookup: CDR1 SGHNT, CDR2 YENEEA. Trimming left V 1 base short and J 3 bases short, with 6 bases between. CDR3 in amino acids: CASSLGQKETQYF. The CDR3 DNA is TGTGCCAGCAGCTTAGGGCAGAAAGAGACCCAGTACTTC.

V usage is TRBV19 and J usage is TRBJ1-1; no reliable D call. This CDR3 is built from 13 residues. The V gene lost 7 bases and the J gene lost 3 bases, with 12 bases spanning the gap. Germline assignment: CDR1 LNHDA and CDR2 SQIVND (reference sequence). The CDR3 DNA sequence: TGTGCCAGTAACACAGCCGGTTACACTGAAGCTTTCTTT. Its protein product is CASNTAGYTEAFF.

V and J are TRBV10-2 and TRBJ2-2; D perhaps matches TRBD1 (6 bases). Germline CDR1 is WSHSY and CDR2 is SAAADI. With 0 bases removed from V and 4 bases from J, the gap between germline ends came to 15 bases. The CDR3 spans 17 residues. The CDR3 here is CASSESQGVFSTGELFF. The CDR3 DNA follows: TGCGCCAGCAGTGAGTCACAGGGAGTATTCAGCACCGGGGAGCTGTTTTTT.

This rearrangement joins TRBV27 to TRBJ1-5; D not certain. Germline V CDR1 and CDR2: MNHEY, SMNVEV (reference sequence). The V gene lost 6 bases and the J gene lost 0 bases, with 15 bases spanning the gap. This CDR3 region has 16 residues. The CDR3 reads CASRAPGGNSNQPQHF. The CDR3 DNA follows: TGTGCCAGCAGAGCCCCGGGCGGAAATAGCAATCAGCCCCAGCATTTT.

The CDR3 loop reads CASSLVPFGSGANVLTF. DNA of the CDR3: TGTGCCAGCTCACTGGTACCCTTTGGCTCTGGGGCCAACGTCCTGACTTTC. The J gene is TRBJ2-6, the V gene TRBV18; D gene uncertain. Trimming cost V 4 bases and J 0 bases, with 13 bases left between them. In germline, CDR1 is KGHSH, CDR2 LQKENI. CDR3 length: 17 residues.

The table lists this clone with a few counts. The chain uses TRBV19 and TRBJ1-1; 9 nucleotides line up with TRBD1. This CDR3 spans 15 amino acids. Germline CDR1 LNHDA, CDR2 SQIVND (reference sequence). The J segment lost 5 bases and the V segment lost 4 bases, leaving 8 bases of the junction unmatched. CDR3 protein: CASSTKTGGTTEAFF. The DNA for the CDR3 is TGTGCCAGTAGTACGAAGACAGGGGGGACGACTGAAGCTTTCTTT.

This clone was counted only a few times. This sequence joins TRBV30 and TRBJ1-2; D might be TRBD1 (6 bases). V was pared by 0 bases and J by 5 bases, with 13 bases between. The CDR3 contains 14 residues. The germline V gene encodes CDR1 GTSNPN and CDR2 SVGIG (reference sequence). The CDR3 protein is CAWSVQGSSYGYTF. The CDR3 DNA reads as TGTGCCTGGAGTGTACAGGGATCCTCTTATGGCTACACCTTC.

This chain joins TRBV27 and TRBJ2-3, with 10 positions matching TRBD2. Germline V lookup: CDR1 MNHEY, CDR2 SMNVEV (reference sequence). Germline trimming cut 6 bases from V and 2 bases from J; bases unmatched to any gene: 11. CDR3 size: 17 residues. CDR3 region: CASRFPSGRIFTDTQYF. For the CDR3, the DNA is TGTGCCAGCAGATTTCCTAGCGGGAGAATATTCACAGATACGCAGTATTTT.

This clone was seen more than once but under ten times. The rearrangement joins TRBV6-6 to TRBJ2-6, with D unresolved. CDR1 is MNHNY and CDR2 is SVGAGI in the germline V gene (reference sequence). Trimming took off 2 bases at V and 0 bases at J, with 5 bases between the two ends. The CDR3 length is 15 residues. The CDR3 DNA follows: TGTGCCAGCAGTTACATCGGCTCTGGGGCCAACGTCCTGACTTTC. Its protein is CASSYIGSGANVLTF.

This rearrangement joins TRBV20-1 to TRBJ1-6; D remains ambiguous. The CDR3 sequence is 11 residues long. Germline lookup yields CDR1 DFQATT and CDR2 SNEGSKA (reference sequence). Between the trimmed V and J ends, which lost 0 bases and 10 bases, there was a span of 4 bases. CDR3: CSAREASPLHF. CDR3 bases: TGCAGTGCTAGAGAGGCCTCACCCCTCCACTTT.

V gene TRBV9 combines with J gene TRBJ2-1; TRBD2 matches 7 bases. Germline CDR1 and CDR2: SGDLS and YYNGEE. The CDR3 totals 16 residues. Trimming took 0 bases from V and 1 from J; bases not matched to a gene: 4. CDR3 residues: CASSVGGGRSYNEQFF. The CDR3 coding sequence is TGTGCCAGCAGCGTAGGAGGCGGGAGATCCTACAATGAGCAGTTCTTC.

The genes are TRBV6-5 and TRBJ1-1; TRBD1 is a possible D gene (5 bases). CDR3 size: 12 residues. Per germline, CDR1 MNHEY and CDR2 SVGAGI. Between the trimmed V and J ends, which lost 6 bases and 4 bases, there was a span of 9 bases. The CDR3 sequence: CASRGVGTEAFF. CDR3 DNA: TGTGCCAGCAGAGGGGTGGGCACTGAAGCTTTCTTT.

The chain links TRBV7-6 to TRBJ2-7; D not certain. Trimming stripped 0 bases from V and 4 bases from J, with 7 bases between. CDR3 length: 13 amino acids. Germline V gives CDR1 SGHVS, CDR2 FNYEAQ. The CDR3 region is CASSLALGYEQYF. CDR3 DNA sequence: TGTGCCAGCAGCTTAGCTTTGGGGTACGAGCAGTACTTC.

This sequence joins TRBV29-1 and TRBJ2-7, with D perhaps matching TRBD2 (5 bases). Germline CDR1 and CDR2: SQVTM and ANQGSEA. The CDR3 is 13 amino acids. The V gene lost 6 bases and the J gene lost 1 base, with 13 bases spanning the gap. The CDR3: CSVGVGVSYEQYF. Written as DNA, the CDR3 is TGCAGCGTGGGAGTCGGGGTGTCCTACGAGCAGTACTTC.

The rearrangement joins TRBV27 to TRBJ1-2; D call uncertain. The germline V gene encodes CDR1 MNHEY and CDR2 SMNVEV (reference sequence). V was clipped by 6 bases and J by 2 bases, with 13 bases between them. The CDR3 runs to 14 residues. The CDR3 loop is CASSGRGGNYGYTF. The CDR3 bases are TGTGCCAGCAGCGGGCGAGGCGGCAACTATGGCTACACCTTC.

This clone appeared a few times. The chain employs TRBV7-2 and TRBJ1-2; no clear D gene. V was shortened by 2 bases and J by 7 bases, with 14 bases between the two germline ends. The germline V gene has CDR1 SGHTA and CDR2 FQGNSA. This CDR3 is built from 14 residues. The chain's CDR3 is CASSLYTTTTGYTF. The CDR3 DNA follows: TGTGCCAGCAGCTTATATACGACAACTACTGGCTACACCTTC.

This chain connects TRBV5-1 to TRBJ2-1; 8 bases match TRBD1. CDR1 SGHRS and CDR2 YFSETQ come from the germline V gene. The junction had 5 bases not matched to a gene; V was cut back by 5 bases and J by 10 bases. CDR3 length equals 12 residues. Written as DNA, the CDR3 is TGCGCCAGCAGTCTACAGGGGGACGAGCAGTTCTTC. This sequence encodes CASSLQGDEQFF.

The gene calls are TRBV29-1 and TRBJ2-1; 7 bases agree with TRBD2. CDR3 length: 18 amino acids. Germline CDR1 is SQVTM and CDR2 is ANQGSEA. Unmatched junction bases numbered 22, after V lost 2 bases and J lost 9 bases. The CDR3 spells CSVESAQLGAGAGAEQFF. The CDR3 nucleotides are TGCAGCGTTGAATCGGCTCAACTCGGGGCGGGAGCTGGGGCTGAGCAGTTCTTC.

The chain links TRBV18 to TRBJ1-1; maybe TRBD1 (5 bases). This CDR3 is built from 13 residues. The germline gives CDR1 KGHSH, CDR2 LQKENI. V lost 2 bases and J lost 2, with 6 bases in between. CDR3 amino acids: CASSPRGNTEAFF. The CDR3 DNA sequence: TGTGCCAGCTCACCAAGGGGTAACACTGAAGCTTTCTTT.

The chain joins TRBV19 to TRBJ1-1; 7 positions agree with TRBD1. The CDR3 runs to 15 residues. With V trimmed by 5 bases and J by 6 bases, 12 bases remained unmatched. CDR1 and CDR2 (germline): LNHDA, SQIVND (reference sequence). The CDR3 reads CASSLPTGRTAEAFF. Written as DNA, the CDR3 is TGTGCCAGTAGTCTCCCGACAGGGCGAACCGCTGAAGCTTTCTTT.

The chain joins TRBV28 to TRBJ2-6, with D possibly matching TRBD1 (6 bases). V gave up 6 bases and J gave up 3 bases, with 12 bases separating them. The V gene's germline CDR1 is MDHEN and CDR2 SYDVKM. CDR3 length: 15 amino acids. CDR3 DNA sequence: TGTGCCAGCAGGATACAGGGTTATGGGGCCAACGTCCTGACTTTC. This translates into CASRIQGYGANVLTF.

The chain carries TRBV29-1 and TRBJ1-2; D is unclear. CDR3 length: 12 amino acids. CDR1 SQVTM and CDR2 ANQGSEA come from the germline V gene. Trimming removed 5 bases at V and 5 bases at J, with 12 bases between. The CDR3 DNA is TGCAGCGTTTCTGTGGGCGATTATGGCTACACCTTC. This sequence encodes CSVSVGDYGYTF. The full variable domain, in which reference TRBV29-1 and TRBJ1-2 provide the parts outside the CDR3, is SAVISQKPSRDICQRGTSLTIQCQVDSQVTMMFWYRQQPGQSLTLIATANQGSEATYESGFVIDKFPISRPNLTFSTLTVSNMSPEDSSIYLCSVSVGDYGYTFGSGTRLTVV.